The T cell receptor beta chain described here comes from a study of monozygotic twins with inflammatory bowel disease. This CDR3 is built from 12 residues. Germline loops: CDR1 DFQATT, CDR2 SNEGSKA (reference sequence). TCRdb re-called the 5' RACE reads and shows each CDR3 protein once, DNA omitted. Its table records approximately 330,000 distinct CDR3 sequences. Comments on this clonotype: Its antigen is not identified.

Points from the study as a whole: Researchers report that IBD patients shared fewer clonotypes with others than healthy twins, especially amid disease activity. Different subtypes (of T cells) could not be told apart from one another.

The sequencing sample was made of blood. This sequence joins TRBV20-1 and TRBJ1-3; the TCRdb call, TRBD1, lacks DNA for checking. This TCR was recovered from a human donor with ulcerative colitis or Crohn's disease, or a healthy co-twin of an affected twin (not recorded which). The CDR3 region is CSVQGRGNTIYF.